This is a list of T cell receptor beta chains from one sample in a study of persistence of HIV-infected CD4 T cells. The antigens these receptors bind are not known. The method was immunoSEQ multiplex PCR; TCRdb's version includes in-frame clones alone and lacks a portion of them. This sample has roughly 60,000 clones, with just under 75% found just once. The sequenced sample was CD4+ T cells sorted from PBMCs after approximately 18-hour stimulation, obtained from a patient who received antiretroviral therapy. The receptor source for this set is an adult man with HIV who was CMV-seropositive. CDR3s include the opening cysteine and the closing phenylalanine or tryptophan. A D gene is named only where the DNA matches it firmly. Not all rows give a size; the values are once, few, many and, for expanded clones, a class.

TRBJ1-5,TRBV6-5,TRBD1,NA,CASKPDRGKQPQHF,TGTGCCAGCAAACCGGACAGGGGAAAGCAGCCCCAGCATTTT
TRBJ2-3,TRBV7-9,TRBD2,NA,CAYTGGGGDTQYF,TGTGCTTATACCGGCGGCGGGGGAGATACGCAGTATTTT
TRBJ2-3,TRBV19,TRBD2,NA,CASSSAGGITDTQYF,TGTGCCAGTAGTTCCGCGGGGGGTATCACAGATACGCAGTATTTT
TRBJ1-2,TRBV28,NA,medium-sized,CATTLGYGYTF,TGTGCCACCACCCTCGGGTATGGCTACACCTTC
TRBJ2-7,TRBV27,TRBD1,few,CASRLGQPPSEQYF,TGTGCCAGCAGATTGGGACAGCCACCATCGGAGCAGTACTTC
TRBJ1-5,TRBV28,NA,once,CASSLPGLGQHF,TGTGCCAGCAGTCTCCCGGGACTAGGCCAGCATTTT
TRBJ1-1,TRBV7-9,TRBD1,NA,CASEGQGGSTEAFF,TGTGCCAGCGAGGGACAGGGGGGGAGCACTGAAGCTTTCTTT
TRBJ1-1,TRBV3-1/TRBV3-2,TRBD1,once,CASSPPGRGTAEAFF,TGTGCCAGCAGCCCACCCGGGAGGGGGACAGCTGAAGCTTTCTTT
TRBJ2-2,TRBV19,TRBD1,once,CASSNGQGYTGELFF,TGTGCCAGTAGTAATGGACAGGGATACACCGGGGAGCTGTTTTTT
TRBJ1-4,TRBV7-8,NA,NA,CASSPLPGRRIDEKLFF,TGTGCCAGCAGCCCCCTGCCCGGACGGCGGATCGATGAAAAACTGTTTTTT
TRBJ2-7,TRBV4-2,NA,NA,CASSQARASYEQYF,TGTGCCAGCAGCCAAGCCAGGGCTAGCTACGAGCAGTACTTC
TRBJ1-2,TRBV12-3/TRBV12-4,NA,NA,CASSLGQGFGYTF,TGTGCCAGCAGTTTGGGGCAGGGCTTTGGCTACACCTTC
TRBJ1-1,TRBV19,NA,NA,CASRIQSGEAFF,TGTGCCAGTAGAATCCAATCCGGGGAAGCTTTCTTT
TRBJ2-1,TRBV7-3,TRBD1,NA,CASSPLGQGGIGEQFF,TGTGCCAGCAGCCCCCTCGGACAGGGGGGAATAGGGGAGCAGTTCTTC
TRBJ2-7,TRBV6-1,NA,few,CASSEGLWRYYEQYF,TGTGCCAGCAGTGAAGGGCTCTGGCGTTACTACGAGCAGTACTTC
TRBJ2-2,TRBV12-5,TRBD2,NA,CASGSGANTGELFF,TGTGCTAGTGGGAGCGGGGCGAACACCGGGGAGCTGTTTTTT
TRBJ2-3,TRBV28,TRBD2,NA,CASTSGLAGADTQYF,TGTGCCAGCACCTCGGGACTAGCGGGGGCGGATACGCAGTATTTT
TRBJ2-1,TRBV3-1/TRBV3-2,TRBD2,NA,CASSRSAGGPGNEQFF,TGTGCCAGCAGCCGTTCAGCGGGGGGGCCGGGCAATGAGCAGTTCTTC
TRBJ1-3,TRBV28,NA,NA,CASSLGGQAGNTIYF,TGTGCCAGCAGTTTAGGGGGCCAGGCTGGAAACACCATATATTTT
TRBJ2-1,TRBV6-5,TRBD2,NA,CASSPRGDEQFF,TGTGCCAGCAGCCCGCGGGGGGATGAGCAGTTCTTC
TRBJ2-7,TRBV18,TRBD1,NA,CASSPQTGRSGEQYF,TGTGCCAGCTCACCCCAGACAGGGCGGTCAGGCGAGCAGTACTTC
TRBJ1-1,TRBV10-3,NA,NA,CAISSTFSRQGKGEAFF,TGTGCCATCAGTTCCACTTTTTCGAGGCAGGGGAAGGGTGAAGCTTTCTTT
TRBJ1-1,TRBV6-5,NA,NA,CASSITSEQEAFF,TGTGCCAGCAGTATTACCTCGGAGCAGGAAGCTTTCTTT
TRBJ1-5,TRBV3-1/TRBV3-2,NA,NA,CASSSGSDGPQHF,TGTGCCAGCAGCTCGGGGTCCGACGGGCCCCAGCATTTT
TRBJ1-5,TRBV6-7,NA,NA,CASPNGGARVGQPQHF,TGTGCCAGCCCCAACGGGGGGGCGAGAGTCGGTCAGCCCCAGCATTTT
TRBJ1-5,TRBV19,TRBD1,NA,CASSISSGQRARPQHF,TGTGCCAGTAGTATTTCCTCGGGACAGCGGGCCAGGCCCCAGCATTTT
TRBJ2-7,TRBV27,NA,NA,CASSLGAERSYEQYF,TGTGCCAGCAGTCTCGGGGCGGAACGGTCCTACGAGCAGTACTTC
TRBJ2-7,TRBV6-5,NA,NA,CASSKAGYHEQYF,TGTGCCAGCAGTAAGGCAGGGTATCACGAGCAGTACTTC
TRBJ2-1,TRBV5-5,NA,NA,CASRASGISYNEQFF,TGTGCCAGCAGGGCCTCTGGGATCTCCTACAATGAGCAGTTCTTC
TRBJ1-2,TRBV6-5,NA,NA,CASSYSNGRAPYGYTF,TGTGCCAGCAGTTACTCCAATGGCAGGGCGCCCTATGGCTACACCTTC
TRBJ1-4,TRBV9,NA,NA,CASSLSTNEKLFF,TGTGCCAGCAGCTTATCAACTAATGAAAAACTGTTTTTT
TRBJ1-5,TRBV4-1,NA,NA,CASSQGQFYSNQPQHF,TGCGCCAGCAGCCAAGGCCAGTTTTATAGCAATCAGCCCCAGCATTTT
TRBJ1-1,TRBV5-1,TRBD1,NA,CASSLQGASPEAFF,TGCGCCAGCAGCTTGCAGGGGGCCTCCCCTGAAGCTTTCTTT
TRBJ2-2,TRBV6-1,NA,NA,CASIIGQTNTGELFF,TGTGCCAGCATCATCGGACAGACGAACACCGGGGAGCTGTTTTTT
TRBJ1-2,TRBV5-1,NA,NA,CASRGQENYGYTF,TGCGCCAGCAGGGGGCAGGAGAACTATGGCTACACCTTC
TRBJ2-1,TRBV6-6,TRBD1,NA,CASSGTGRVTEQFF,TGTGCCAGCAGTGGGACAGGGAGGGTTACTGAGCAGTTCTTC
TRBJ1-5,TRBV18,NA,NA,CASSPDRTANQPQHF,TGTGCCAGCTCACCGGATAGGACAGCCAATCAGCCCCAGCATTTT
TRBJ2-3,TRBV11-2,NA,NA,CASSLKISTDTQYF,TGTGCCAGCAGCCTTAAGATTAGCACAGATACGCAGTATTTT
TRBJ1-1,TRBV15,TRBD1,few,CATAPQGAPNTEAFF,TGTGCCACCGCCCCCCAGGGGGCGCCGAACACTGAAGCTTTCTTT
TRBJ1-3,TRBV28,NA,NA,CASRVQGPGGNTIYF,TGTGCCAGCAGGGTTCAGGGGCCTGGAGGAAACACCATATATTTT
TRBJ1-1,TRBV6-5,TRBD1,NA,CASSYSRTGRTEAFF,TGTGCCAGCAGTTACTCTAGGACAGGTCGTACTGAAGCTTTCTTT
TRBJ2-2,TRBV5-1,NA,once,CASSRVGGPNTGELFF,TGCGCCAGCAGTCGAGTGGGGGGCCCGAACACCGGGGAGCTGTTTTTT
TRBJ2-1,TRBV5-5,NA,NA,CASSLDGRNHNEQFF,TGTGCCAGCAGCTTGGACGGGCGGAACCACAATGAGCAGTTCTTC
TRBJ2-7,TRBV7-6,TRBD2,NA,CASSLAQSGLAGSEQYF,TGTGCCAGCAGCTTAGCCCAATCGGGACTAGCGGGGTCCGAGCAGTACTTC
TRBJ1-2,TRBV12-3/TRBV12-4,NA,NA,CASSPDRYGYTF,TGTGCCAGCAGTCCCGACCGCTATGGCTACACCTTC
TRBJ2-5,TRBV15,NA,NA,CATSREGNPQETQYF,TGTGCCACCAGCAGAGAGGGCAACCCTCAAGAGACCCAGTACTTC
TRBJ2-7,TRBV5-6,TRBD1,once,CASSFAGTVSYEQYF,TGTGCCAGCAGCTTCGCCGGGACAGTCTCCTACGAGCAGTACTTC